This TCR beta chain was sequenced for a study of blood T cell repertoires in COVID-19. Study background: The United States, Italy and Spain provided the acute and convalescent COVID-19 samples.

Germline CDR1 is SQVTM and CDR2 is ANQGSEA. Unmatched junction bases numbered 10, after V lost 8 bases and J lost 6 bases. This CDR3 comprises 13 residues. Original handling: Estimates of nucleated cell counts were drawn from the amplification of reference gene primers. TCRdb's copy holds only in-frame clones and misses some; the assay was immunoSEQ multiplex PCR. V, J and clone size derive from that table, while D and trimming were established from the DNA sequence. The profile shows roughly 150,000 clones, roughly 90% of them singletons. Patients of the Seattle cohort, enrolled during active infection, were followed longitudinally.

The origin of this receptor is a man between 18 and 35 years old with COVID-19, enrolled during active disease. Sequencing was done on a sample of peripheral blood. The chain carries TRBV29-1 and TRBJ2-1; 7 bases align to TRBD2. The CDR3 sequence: CSIPAGVGNEQFF. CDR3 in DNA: TGCAGCATCCCGGCGGGAGTGGGCAATGAGCAGTTCTTC.